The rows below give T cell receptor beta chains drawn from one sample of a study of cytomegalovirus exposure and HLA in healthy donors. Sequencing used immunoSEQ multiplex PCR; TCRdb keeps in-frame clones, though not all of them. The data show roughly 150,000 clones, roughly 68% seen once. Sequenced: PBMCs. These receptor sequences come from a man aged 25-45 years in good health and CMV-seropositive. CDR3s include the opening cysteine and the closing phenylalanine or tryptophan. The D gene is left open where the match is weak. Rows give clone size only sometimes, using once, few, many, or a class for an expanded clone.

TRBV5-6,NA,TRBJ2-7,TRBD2,CASSLWLAGPSYEQYF,TGTGCCAGCAGCTTGTGGCTAGCGGGACCATCCTACGAGCAGTACTTC
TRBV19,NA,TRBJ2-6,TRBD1,CASRPGGAFSGANVLTF,TGTGCCAGTAGACCAGGGGGCGCGTTCTCTGGGGCCAACGTCCTGACTTTC
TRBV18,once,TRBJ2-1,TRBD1,CASSPPRQGAFLQFF,TGTGCCAGCTCACCACCGCGTCAGGGGGCCTTTCTGCAGTTCTTC
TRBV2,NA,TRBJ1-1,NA,CASSGTKNTEAFF,TGTGCCAGCAGCGGGACAAAGAACACTGAAGCTTTCTTT
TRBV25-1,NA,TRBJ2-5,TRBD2,CASSLAGGETQYF,TGTGCCAGCAGTTTAGCGGGAGGGGAGACCCAGTACTTC
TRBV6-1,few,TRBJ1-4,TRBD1,CASSVMGQGVEKLFF,TGTGCCAGCAGTGTCATGGGACAGGGGGTTGAAAAACTGTTTTTT
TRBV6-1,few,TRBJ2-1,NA,CASTQAGLNDEQFF,TGTGCCAGCACTCAGGCAGGGTTAAACGATGAGCAGTTCTTC
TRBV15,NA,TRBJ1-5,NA,CATSRDKFRNRERQPQHF,TGTGCCACCAGCAGAGATAAATTTAGGAACAGGGAGCGTCAGCCCCAGCATTTT
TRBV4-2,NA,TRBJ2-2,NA,CASSPRHEGELFF,TGTGCCAGCAGCCCAAGACACGAGGGGGAGCTGTTTTTT
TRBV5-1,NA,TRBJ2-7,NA,CASSLGSFTYEQYF,TGCGCCAGCAGCTTGGGCAGTTTCACCTACGAGCAGTACTTC
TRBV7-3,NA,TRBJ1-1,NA,CASRISLNTEAFF,TGTGCCAGCAGAATTAGCCTGAACACTGAAGCTTTCTTT
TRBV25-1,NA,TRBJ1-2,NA,CASSEGGYGYTF,TGTGCCAGCAGTGAGGGGGGCTATGGCTACACCTTC
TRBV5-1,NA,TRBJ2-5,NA,CASSLGTFLAETQYF,TGCGCCAGCAGCTTGGGGACTTTTTTGGCGGAGACCCAGTACTTC
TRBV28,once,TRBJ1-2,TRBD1,CASSAPWTGEGYTF,TGTGCCAGCAGTGCACCCTGGACAGGGGAAGGCTACACCTTC
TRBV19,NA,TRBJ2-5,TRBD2,CASSRGLAGGRGETQYF,TGTGCCAGTAGCCGGGGACTAGCGGGAGGGAGAGGAGAGACCCAGTACTTC
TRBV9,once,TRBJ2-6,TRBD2,CASSVGASGRFFGANVLTF,TGTGCCAGCAGCGTAGGGGCTAGCGGGAGATTCTTTGGGGCCAACGTCCTGACTTTC
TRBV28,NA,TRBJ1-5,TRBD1,CASSLLGQGPRF,TGTGCCAGCAGTTTGCTGGGACAGGGGCCGCGTTTT
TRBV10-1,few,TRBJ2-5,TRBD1,CASSGGTGGETQYF,TGCGCCAGCAGTGGAGGGACAGGGGGAGAGACCCAGTACTTC
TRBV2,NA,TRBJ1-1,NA,CASSIRIAEAFF,TGTGCCAGCAGTATCAGGATCGCTGAAGCTTTCTTT
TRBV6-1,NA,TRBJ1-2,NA,CASSEFVRYGYTF,TGTGCCAGCAGTGAATTTGTGCGATATGGCTACACCTTC
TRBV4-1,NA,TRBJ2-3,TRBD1,CASSLRDSPDTQYF,TGCGCCAGCAGCCTCCGGGACAGTCCAGATACGCAGTATTTT
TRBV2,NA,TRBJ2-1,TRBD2,CASSEWTSRHNEQFF,TGTGCCAGCAGTGAATGGACTAGCCGTCACAATGAGCAGTTCTTC
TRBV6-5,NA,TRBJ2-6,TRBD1,CATKRQGSGANVLTF,TGTGCCACCAAACGACAGGGATCCGGGGCCAACGTCCTGACTTTC
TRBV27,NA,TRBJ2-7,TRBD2,CASTHSGRAGEQYF,TGTGCCAGCACCCATAGCGGGAGGGCCGGCGAGCAGTACTTC
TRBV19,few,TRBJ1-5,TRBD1,CASSIRTGTAISPQHF,TGTGCCAGTAGTATTAGGACGGGGACAGCAATCAGCCCCCAGCATTTT
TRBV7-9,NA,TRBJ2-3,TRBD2,CASSPPHWSGDFADTQYF,TGTGCCAGCAGCCCCCCTCATTGGAGCGGGGACTTCGCAGATACGCAGTATTTT
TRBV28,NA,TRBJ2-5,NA,CASSFEVTQYF,TGTGCCAGCAGTTTCGAGGTGACCCAGTACTTC
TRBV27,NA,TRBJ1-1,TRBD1,CASSLYRQGGTEAFF,TGTGCCAGCAGTTTATATAGACAGGGGGGCACTGAAGCTTTCTTT
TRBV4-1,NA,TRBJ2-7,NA,CASSYTAGYEQYF,TGCGCCAGCAGCTACACAGCGGGCTACGAGCAGTACTTC
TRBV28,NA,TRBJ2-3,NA,CASTRTDTQYF,TGTGCCAGCACCCGTACAGATACGCAGTATTTT
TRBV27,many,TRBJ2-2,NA,CASSQTGNTGELFF,TGTGCCAGCAGTCAGACAGGGAACACCGGGGAGCTGTTTTTT
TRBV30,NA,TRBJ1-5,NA,CAWSVREDQPQHF,TGTGCCTGGAGTGTTCGGGAGGATCAGCCCCAGCATTTT
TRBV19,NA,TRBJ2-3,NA,CASSTLVDTQYF,TGTGCCAGTAGTACTCTTGTGGATACGCAGTATTTT
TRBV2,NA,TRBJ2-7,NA,CASNRDPGYEQYF,TGTGCCAGCAACAGGGATCCAGGTTACGAGCAGTACTTC
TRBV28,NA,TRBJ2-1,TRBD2,CASSPPSGSSNEQFF,TGTGCCAGCAGTCCCCCTAGCGGGAGCTCTAATGAGCAGTTCTTC
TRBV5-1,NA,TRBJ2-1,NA,CASSRGMEHGEQFF,TGCGCCAGCAGCAGGGGGATGGAGCATGGGGAGCAGTTCTTC
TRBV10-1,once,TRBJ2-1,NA,CASSGEGLGEQFF,TGCGCCAGCAGTGGAGAGGGTTTGGGTGAGCAGTTCTTC
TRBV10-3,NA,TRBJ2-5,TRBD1,CAISRQGNQETQYF,TGTGCCATCAGTCGACAGGGCAACCAAGAGACCCAGTACTTC
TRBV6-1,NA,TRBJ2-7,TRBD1,CASSEVGTGAYRDYEQYF,TGTGCCAGCAGTGAAGTGGGGACAGGAGCATATCGGGATTACGAGCAGTACTTC
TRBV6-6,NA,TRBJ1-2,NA,CASSYTRTEPNGYTF,TGTGCCAGCAGTTACACCAGGACAGAACCCAATGGCTACACCTTC
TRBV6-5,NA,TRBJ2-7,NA,CASSYSIRIYEQYF,TGTGCCAGCAGTTACTCGATAAGAATCTACGAGCAGTACTTC
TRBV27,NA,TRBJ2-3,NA,CASSPTTPREGTQYF,TGTGCCAGCAGTCCCACGACCCCCCGAGAGGGCACGCAGTATTTT
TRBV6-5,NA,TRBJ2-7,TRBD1,CASSRQGASAYEQYF,TGTGCCAGCAGCAGACAGGGGGCCTCAGCCTACGAGCAGTACTTC
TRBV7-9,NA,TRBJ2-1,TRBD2,CASSLWLAGGSNEQFF,TGTGCCAGCAGCTTATGGCTAGCGGGAGGGTCCAATGAGCAGTTCTTC
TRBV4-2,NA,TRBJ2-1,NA,CASSQTGSSYNEQFF,TGTGCCAGCAGCCAGACTGGAAGCTCCTACAATGAGCAGTTCTTC
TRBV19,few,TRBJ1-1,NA,CASSIGARDTEAFF,TGTGCCAGTAGTATAGGGGCGAGGGACACTGAAGCTTTCTTT
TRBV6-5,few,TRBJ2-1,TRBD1,CASSYGQATYNEQFF,TGTGCCAGCAGTTACGGACAGGCCACCTACAATGAGCAGTTCTTC
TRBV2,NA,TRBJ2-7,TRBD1,CASSEVNFRQGAYEQYF,TGTGCCAGCAGTGAAGTAAACTTTAGACAGGGGGCCTACGAGCAGTACTTC
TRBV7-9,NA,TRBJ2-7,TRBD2,CASSFSGSLAYEQYF,TGTGCCAGCAGCTTCAGCGGGAGCCTCGCCTACGAGCAGTACTTC
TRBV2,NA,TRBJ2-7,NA,CASRGVPYEQYF,TGTGCCAGCAGGGGAGTACCCTACGAGCAGTACTTC
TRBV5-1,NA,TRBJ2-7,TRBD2,CASSLGLAGGAYEQYF,TGCGCCAGCAGCTTGGGACTAGCGGGAGGGGCCTACGAGCAGTACTTC
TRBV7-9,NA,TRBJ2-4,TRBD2,CSSSFQTSGPAKNIQYF,TGTTCCAGCAGCTTCCAAACTAGCGGGCCTGCCAAAAACATTCAGTACTTC
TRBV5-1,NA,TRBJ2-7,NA,CASSLDLYEQYF,TGCGCCAGCAGCTTGGACCTCTACGAGCAGTACTTC
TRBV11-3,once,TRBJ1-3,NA,CASSLDSGSNTIYF,TGTGCCAGCAGCTTAGATTCGGGGAGTAACACCATATATTTT
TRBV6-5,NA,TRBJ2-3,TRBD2,CASRGLAGFLVTQYF,TGTGCCAGCAGAGGACTAGCGGGCTTTTTGGTTACGCAGTATTTT
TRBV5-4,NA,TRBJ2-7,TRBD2,CASSHSIGTRGVSYEQYF,TGTGCCAGCAGCCACTCCATAGGGACTAGAGGCGTCTCCTACGAGCAGTACTTC
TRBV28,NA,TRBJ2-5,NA,CASSHANRVGGTQYF,TGTGCCAGCAGTCACGCTAACAGGGTCGGTGGGACCCAGTACTTC